These 21 T cell receptor beta chains originate from one sample sequenced in a study of cytomegalovirus exposure and HLA in healthy donors. The PCR was carried out with 60 Vbeta primers and 13 Jbeta primers. The repertoire was sequenced with immunoSEQ multiplex PCR; TCRdb's copy has only in-frame clones and lacks some. The top ten hold over 1.1% of the sample, which has about 160,000 clones, approximately 72% seen once. Sequenced: PBMCs. These receptors all come from a man between 18 and 29 years old in good health and CMV-seronegative.

The chain couples TRBV5-6 to TRBJ2-7, with D possibly matching TRBD1 (5 bases). The V and J ends lost 4 bases and 2 bases respectively, with 16 bases between them. Germline values: CDR1 SGHDT, CDR2 YYEEEE. The CDR3 spans 15 residues. This CDR3 reads CASSPLGAETYEQYF. The CDR3 nucleotides read TGTGCCAGCAGCCCCCTAGGGGCGGAAACCTACGAGCAGTACTTC.

This clone was found once. This chain joins TRBV5-1 and TRBJ1-2, with TRBD1 matching over 9 bases. Germline values: CDR1 SGHRS, CDR2 YFSETQ. CDR3 length equals 18 residues. The J segment lost 4 bases and the V segment lost 1 base, leaving 14 bases of the junction unmatched. This CDR3 is CASSLQGARQGEGYGYTF. DNA for the CDR3: TGCGCCAGCAGCTTGCAGGGCGCCCGACAGGGGGAAGGCTATGGCTACACCTTC.

V and J are TRBV7-9 and TRBJ2-2, with 10 bases matching TRBD2. The CDR3 consists of 17 residues. Germline loops: CDR1 SEHNR, CDR2 FQNEAQ (reference sequence). Trimming at V came to 5 bases and at J to 3 bases, leaving 9 bases not matched to a gene. CDR3 region: CASSTRGLAGDTGELFF. For the CDR3, the DNA is TGTGCCAGCAGCACTAGGGGGCTAGCGGGAGACACCGGGGAGCTGTTTTTT.

V usage is TRBV7-8 and J usage is TRBJ2-2; 7 bases line up with TRBD2. Germline CDR1 is SGHVS and CDR2 is FQNEAQ. CDR3 length equals 13 residues. Losses at the gene ends were 11 bases for V and 4 bases for J; bases not matched to a gene: 7. The CDR3 DNA is TGTGCCGGGGGGAGGGATTCCACCGGGGAGCTGTTTTTT. Amino acid sequence: CAGGRDSTGELFF.

The gene calls are TRBV7-9 and TRBJ2-1; 10 bases map to TRBD2. V shed 5 bases, J shed 5 bases, and the junction held 6 bases outside the gene matches. The CDR3 runs 15 residues. Germline-derived CDR1 and CDR2 are SEHNR and FQNEAQ (reference sequence). The CDR3 spells CASSEGLAYNNEQFF. CDR3 coding DNA: TGTGCCAGCAGCGAGGGACTAGCGTACAACAATGAGCAGTTCTTC.

This sequence joins TRBV7-8 and TRBJ2-5, with a weak D call TRBD2 (5 bases). The CDR3 loop spans 15 amino acids. Between the trimmed V and J ends, which lost 0 bases and 0 bases, there was a span of 8 bases. The germline V gene encodes CDR1 SGHVS and CDR2 FQNEAQ. CDR3 protein: CASSLALRDQETQYF. In nucleotides, the CDR3 is TGTGCCAGCAGCTTAGCCTTGCGGGACCAAGAGACCCAGTACTTC. The full variable domain, completed using reference TRBV7-8 and TRBJ2-5, is GAGVSQSPRYKVAKRGQDVALRCDPISGHVSLFWYQQALGQGPEFLTYFQNEAQLDKSGLPSDRFFAERPEGSVSTLKIQRTQQEDSAVYLCASSLALRDQETQYFGPGTRLLVL.

The rearrangement uses TRBV6-1 and TRBJ1-4, with TRBD1 identical over 7 bases. The germline gives CDR1 MNHNS, CDR2 SASEGT. V trimming: 6 bases; J trimming: 4 bases; junction bases outside the gene matches: 5. The CDR3 is 14 residues long. In DNA, the CDR3 is TGTGCCAGCAGAAACCGGGACAGTAATGAAAAACTGTTTTTT. As protein: CASRNRDSNEKLFF.

The V and J genes are TRBV5-1 and TRBJ1-4, with D hard to call. CDR1 and CDR2 from the germline V gene are SGHRS and YFSETQ. Trimming left V 0 bases short and J 5 bases short, with 11 bases between. This CDR3 is built from 15 residues. The CDR3 spells CASSLDGNQNEKLFF. CDR3 in DNA: TGCGCCAGCAGCTTGGACGGGAATCAAAATGAAAAACTGTTTTTT. Supplemented by reference TRBV5-1 and TRBJ1-4, the full variable domain reads KAGVTQTPRYLIKTRGQQVTLSCSPISGHRSVSWYQQTPGQGLQFLFEYFSETQRNKGNFPGRFSGRQFSNSRSEMNVSTLELGDSALYLCASSLDGNQNEKLFFGSGTQLSVL.

The gene calls are TRBV5-1 and TRBJ2-7; 9 bases are shared with TRBD1. In germline, CDR1 is SGHRS, CDR2 YFSETQ. V dropped 4 bases and J dropped 7; count of bases not matched to a gene: 12. This CDR3 has 15 residues. CDR3 coding DNA: TGCGCCAGCAGCGGGCCGGGACAGGGACGGGGGGAGCAGTACTTC. Translated, it gives CASSGPGQGRGEQYF.

The genes are TRBV19 and TRBJ2-5, with TRBD2 matching 8 bases. CDR1 and CDR2 from the germline V gene are LNHDA and SQIVND (reference sequence). Trimming took 7 bases from V and 0 from J; bases not matched to a gene: 7. The CDR3 spans 15 residues. CDR3 DNA: TGTGCCAGTACGAGCGGGAGAGGGGACCAAGAGACCCAGTACTTC. It specifies CASTSGRGDQETQYF.

This clone was detected a few times. CDR3 nucleotide sequence: TGTGCCACCCCCGGTACCTCGAACACTGAAGCTTTCTTT. Protein sequence: CATPGTSNTEAFF. The V and J genes are TRBV5-8 and TRBJ1-1; the D is unclear. Trimming pared 9 bases from V and 1 base from J, leaving 13 bases between. Germline V gene data show CDR1 as SGHTS and CDR2 as YDEGEE. The CDR3 spans 13 residues. Together with reference TRBV5-8 and TRBJ1-1, the CDR3 gives the full variable domain: EAGVTQSPTHLIKTRGQQATLRCSPISGHTSVYWYQQALGLGLQFLLWYDEGEERNRGNFPPRFSGRQFPNYSSELNVNALELEDSALYLCATPGTSNTEAFFGQGTRLTVV.

The chain carries TRBV5-4 and TRBJ2-1; 14 bases fit TRBD2. Germline V gene sequence: CDR1 SGHNT, CDR2 YYREEE (reference sequence). The CDR3 has 16 residues. After removal of 3 bases from V and 9 bases from J, the junction contained 8 bases not matched to a gene. The CDR3 bases are TGTGCCAGCAGCTCCCTGACTAGCGGGAGGGCCGGTGAGCAGTTCTTC. Translating it yields CASSSLTSGRAGEQFF.

In the case of this clone: This same CDR3 is encoded by further DNA sequences in the sample. The gene calls are TRBV11-2 and TRBJ2-7, with 8 bases identical to TRBD1. Per germline, CDR1 SGHAT and CDR2 FQNNGV. The CDR3 runs 16 residues. V shed 2 bases and J 5 bases; nucleotides not matched to a gene: 11. The CDR3 DNA is TGTGCCAGCAGCTTAAGAGGGCCAGGGGGCAGAGACGAGCAGTACTTC. Protein sequence: CASSLRGPGGRDEQYF. The full variable domain, in which reference TRBV11-2 and TRBJ2-7 provide the parts outside the CDR3, is EAGVAQSPRYKIIEKRQSVAFWCNPISGHATLYWYQQILGQGPKLLIQFQNNGVVDDSQLPKDRFSAERLKGVDSTLKIQPAKLEDSAVYLCASSLRGPGGRDEQYFGPGTRLTVT.

The chain couples TRBV7-9 to TRBJ2-7, with D perhaps matching TRBD2 (6 bases). CDR1 and CDR2 (germline): SEHNR, FQNEAQ (reference sequence). The germline V and J ends were trimmed by 5 bases and 2 bases, with 13 bases remaining between them. The CDR3 loop spans 14 amino acids. For the CDR3, the DNA is TGTGCCAGCAGCGCGGGACTCCCGACCTACGAGCAGTACTTC. As protein: CASSAGLPTYEQYF.

V gene TRBV6-5 combines with J gene TRBJ2-7, with TRBD2 matching 9 bases. The CDR3 length is 16 residues. CDR1 MNHEY and CDR2 SVGAGI come from the germline V gene. The V gene end was trimmed by 2 bases and the J gene end by 2 bases; junction bases not matched to a gene: 7. CDR3 amino acids: CASSYARGRAAYEQYF. The CDR3 DNA sequence: TGTGCCAGCAGTTACGCGCGCGGGAGGGCGGCCTACGAGCAGTACTTC.

This rearrangement joins TRBV4-3 to TRBJ2-7; 11 nucleotides align to TRBD1. The V gene end was trimmed by 4 bases and the J gene end by 1 base; junction bases not matched to a gene: 3. The germline V gene encodes CDR1 LGHNA and CDR2 YSLEER. The CDR3 loop spans 15 amino acids. The chain's CDR3 is CASSPGDRGSYEQYF. The CDR3 coding sequence is TGCGCCAGCAGCCCGGGGGACAGGGGGTCCTACGAGCAGTACTTC.

Written as DNA, the CDR3 is TGTGCCAGCAGTCTCTTGGGGGCCACCGGGGAGCTGTTTTTT. Translation: CASSLLGATGELFF. The V call is TRBV27, the J call TRBJ2-2; a possible D gene is TRBD1 (6 bases). CDR1 MNHEY and CDR2 SMNVEV come from the germline V gene (reference sequence). There are 14 residues in the CDR3. Trimming took 5 bases from V and 4 from J, leaving 11 bases between them.

This chain connects TRBV4-3 to TRBJ2-5, with D perhaps TRBD2 (6 bases). The CDR3 consists of 16 residues. The ends were cut back, 1 base at V and 4 bases at J, with 16 bases in the middle. Germline V lookup: CDR1 LGHNA, CDR2 YSLEER. The CDR3 DNA reads TGCGCCAGCAGCCAAGGGGGGGTGGGGCGGGGAGAGACCCAGTACTTC. Amino acid sequence: CASSQGGVGRGETQYF.

CDR3 nucleotides: TGTGCCAGCACCGGGACAGGGGGCTCCTACGAGCAGTACTTC. It codes for CASTGTGGSYEQYF. This chain joins TRBV6-6 and TRBJ2-7, with 11 bases fitting TRBD1. This CDR3 contains 14 residues. Germline trimming cut 7 bases from V and 0 bases from J; bases unmatched to any gene: 2. Germline V gene lookup returns CDR1 MNHNY and CDR2 SVGAGI (reference sequence).

This clone was counted a single time. The chain joins TRBV15 to TRBJ2-1; 9 bases align to TRBD2. The V gene end was trimmed by 4 bases and the J gene end by 2 bases; junction bases not matched to a gene: 12. This CDR3 comprises 18 residues. Per germline, CDR1 LNHNV and CDR2 YYDKDF (reference sequence). The CDR3 bases are TGTGCCACCAGCACCCCCTGGGGGGGCGGGAGGGCCTACAATGAGCAGTTCTTC. This translates into CATSTPWGGGRAYNEQFF.

V is TRBV7-2 and J is TRBJ2-2, with D perhaps matching TRBD2 (7 bases). Trimming cost V 6 bases and J 1 base, with 15 bases left between them. CDR3 length equals 16 residues. Germline loops: CDR1 SGHTA, CDR2 FQGNSA. CDR3 protein: CASRPGRGGNTGELFF. In DNA, the CDR3 is TGTGCCAGCAGGCCTGGTAGGGGGGGGAACACCGGGGAGCTGTTTTTT.